This T cell receptor beta chain was sequenced in a study of T cell responses to AZD1222 COVID-19 vaccine. Trimming took off 0 bases at V and 7 bases at J, with 6 bases between the two ends. Germline CDR1 is LGHDT and CDR2 is YNNKEL (reference sequence). This CDR3 region has 13 residues. TCRdb's copy holds only in-frame clones and misses some; the assay was immunoSEQ multiplex PCR. The table includes about 130,000 clones, 80% to 90% detected once. Sequenced here: peripheral blood, sampled on day 0 of AZD1222 vaccination. The TCR sequence derives from an adult in good health. The chain joins TRBV3-1 (or the pseudogene TRBV3-2) to TRBJ1-4, with a tentative D call TRBD1 (5 bases). Here the CDR3 DNA reads TGTGCCAGCAGCCAAGACGGGGGTGAAAAACTGTTTTTT. The encoded protein is CASSQDGGEKLFF.